This entry lists 25 T cell receptor beta chains sequenced from one sample in a study of vaccination and CD4 T cells after COVID-19 (dated by TCRdb to the early 2020s). In light of the paper, this sample's treatment or condition label describes: approximately 11-day PBMC culture with coronavirus spike peptide pools or control peptides (ViraFEST assay). Their cognate antigens are unknown. The library relied on PCR. The sequencer was an Illumina iSeq 100. DNA from cultured CD4+ T cells underwent TCR sequencing with the Oncomine TCR Beta short-read assay at the Johns Hopkins FTIC core. TCRdb reprocessing: public reads trimmed at Q25 with fastp, clones called with MiXCR, in-frame beta chains kept. Each entry is one CDR3 protein sequence, shown with its most common DNA and genes. The sample table contains 18,000 or so distinct CDR3 sequences; only one count was recorded for 25% to 35% of them. The top ten clonotypes cover more than 15% of the sample.

Sequencing used cultured CD4+ T cells from blood. All receptors derive from a human donor with COVID-19.

This clonotype was recorded a few times. The J gene is TRBJ2-1, the V gene TRBV7-9; D tentatively fits TRBD1 or TRBD2 (5 bases each). Germline-derived CDR1 and CDR2 are SEHNR and FQNEAQ (reference sequence). The length of the CDR3 is 14 residues. V shed 5 bases and J shed 8 bases, with 16 bases lying between them. The CDR3 DNA reads as TGTGCCAGCAGCCGGGACCTCAATTCCTATGAGCAGTTCTTC. It yields the protein CASSRDLNSYEQFF.

The gene calls are TRBV2 and TRBJ1-5; 10 bases are a match to TRBD1. The junction had 9 bases not matched to a gene; V was cut back by 1 base and J by 6 bases. CDR1 is SNHLY, CDR2 FYNNEI, per germline. The CDR3 is 17 amino acids. The CDR3 DNA is TGTGCCAGCAGTGAAGGACAGGGGGCCTTTTGGGTTCAGCCCCAGCATTTT. It specifies CASSEGQGAFWVQPQHF.

This clonotype was observed a few times. The chain has TRBV5-1 and TRBJ2-5, with D unclear. The CDR3 is 16 residues long. Trimming shortened V by 9 bases and J by 1 base, and 22 bases separated the two germline ends. Germline loops: CDR1 SGHRS, CDR2 YFSETQ. The CDR3 bases are TGCGCCACCCAACCCCTCCCAGGCAGTCCCCAAGAGACCCAGTACTTC. Amino acids: CATQPLPGSPQETQYF.

The V gene is TRBV7-9, the J gene TRBJ1-1; D call uncertain. Trimming cost V 4 bases and J 0 bases, with 12 bases left between them. Germline V gives CDR1 SEHNR, CDR2 FQNEAQ (reference sequence). The CDR3 length is 15 residues. The CDR3 DNA sequence: TGTGCCAGCAGCTCAACCAGGACCGTGAACACTGAAGCTTTCTTT. As protein: CASSSTRTVNTEAFF.

The V and J genes are TRBV20-1 and TRBJ1-1; D is perhaps TRBD1 (5 bases). Germline lookup yields CDR1 DFQATT and CDR2 SNEGSKA (reference sequence). The CDR3 spans 14 residues. V gave up 6 bases and J gave up 0 bases, with 14 bases separating them. CDR3 bases: TGCAGTGCCCTTAGACAGACCTTGAACACTGAAGCTTTCTTT. Translated: CSALRQTLNTEAFF.

The gene calls are TRBV6-1 and TRBJ1-1; weak D call: TRBD1 (5 bases). V was shortened by 5 bases and J by 1 base, with 11 bases between the two germline ends. This CDR3 contains 14 residues. CDR1 and CDR2 (germline): MNHNS, SASEGT. CDR3 sequence: CASSPNDRNTEAFF. The CDR3 coding sequence is TGTGCCAGCAGTCCAAATGACAGGAACACTGAAGCTTTCTTT.

This clonotype ranks as medium-sized. V usage is TRBV12-3 or TRBV12-4 and J usage is TRBJ1-2; D is unresolved. This CDR3 is built from 12 residues. Trimming stripped 5 bases from V and 4 bases from J, with 8 bases between. The CDR3 coding sequence is TGTGCCAGCAGTCCCCGCGGCTATGGCTACACCTTC. Amino acids: CASSPRGYGYTF.

This clonotype came up a few times. The chain combines TRBV12-3 or TRBV12-4 with TRBJ1-5, with D possibly matching TRBD1 (5 bases). There are 14 residues in the CDR3. V lost 7 bases, J lost 3 bases, and 13 bases lay in between. This CDR3 reads CASTGTNHNQPQHF. CDR3 nucleotides: TGTGCCAGCACCGGGACGAACCACAATCAGCCCCAGCATTTT.

This chain connects TRBV6-2 or TRBV6-3 to TRBJ2-6; 10 bases are a match to TRBD1. The germline gives CDR1 MNHEY, CDR2 SVGEGT. Trimming removed 0 bases from V and 0 bases from J; junction bases left unmatched: 11. The CDR3 loop spans 21 amino acids. CDR3 protein: CASSYSMGTGAPLSGANVLTF. The CDR3, as DNA: TGTGCCAGCAGTTACTCGATGGGGACAGGGGCTCCACTCTCTGGGGCCAACGTCCTGACTTTC.

J is TRBJ2-4 and V is TRBV4-3; D possibly corresponds to TRBD1 (6 bases). The CDR3 consists of 14 residues. Trimming pared 3 bases from V and 8 bases from J, leaving 14 bases between. Germline V gene sequence: CDR1 LGHNA, CDR2 YSLEER. The CDR3, as DNA: TGCGCCAGCAGCCAGAGAGGGGGTCTGGACATTCAGTACTTC. Its protein is CASSQRGGLDIQYF.

The V and J genes are TRBV6-5 and TRBJ2-7; 9 bases map to TRBD1. Germline CDR1 MNHEY, CDR2 SVGAGI. V lost 0 bases and J lost 2; bases outside the gene matches: 2. The CDR3 has 15 residues. This CDR3 reads CASSYSGQGPYEQYF. The CDR3 DNA reads TGTGCCAGCAGTTACTCGGGACAGGGTCCCTACGAGCAGTACTTC.

This clonotype was recorded a few times. Its ends do not fully match the called genes, so a read error is possible. The chain links TRBV5-3 to TRBJ2-5; 9 bases are shared with TRBD1. TRBV5-3 is annotated as an ORF whose role is uncertain. The CDR3 runs 16 residues. The CDR3 sequence is CASSWTRDRVVETQYF. CDR3 sequence (DNA): TGTGCCAGCAGCTGGACCCGGGACAGGGTGGTGGAGACCCAGTACTTC.

V usage is TRBV5-1 and J usage is TRBJ1-2; 9 positions agree with TRBD1. V trimming: 0 bases; J trimming: 8 bases; junction bases outside the gene matches: 5. The CDR3 consists of 14 residues. Germline CDR1 SGHRS, CDR2 YFSETQ. The CDR3 region is CASSLEGQGRGYTF. The CDR3 DNA reads as TGCGCCAGCAGCTTGGAGGGACAGGGCCGGGGCTACACCTTC.

The J gene is TRBJ2-7, the V gene TRBV20-1; the D is unclear. Between the trimmed V and J ends, which lost 6 bases and 0 bases, there was a span of 9 bases. CDR1 and CDR2 from the germline V gene are DFQATT and SNEGSKA (reference sequence). The CDR3 length is 12 residues. The CDR3 DNA reads as TGCAGTGCCCGGGTTGACTCCTACGAGCAGTACTTC. Translation: CSARVDSYEQYF.

This clonotype turned up a few times. The chain joins TRBV7-2 to TRBJ2-5, with 9 positions matching TRBD1. V was clipped by 5 bases and J by 6 bases; unmatched bases: 7. Germline CDR1 SGHTA, CDR2 FQGNSA. CDR3 length: 14 amino acids. The CDR3 DNA is TGTGCCAGCAGCCCTCGACAGGGGGGGCAGACCCAGTACTTC. Translation gives CASSPRQGGQTQYF.

J is TRBJ2-7 and V is TRBV7-6; D ambiguous. Trimming shortened V by 5 bases and J by 5 bases, and 13 bases separated the two germline ends. The CDR3 covers 13 residues. Germline CDR1 is SGHVS and CDR2 is FNYEAQ. For the CDR3, the DNA is TGTGCCAGCAGCCCGTCATTAAACCACGAGCAGTACTTC. Amino acid sequence: CASSPSLNHEQYF.

V and J are TRBV7-8 and TRBJ2-1, with D possibly called TRBD1 or TRBD2 (5 bases each). V gave up 1 base and J gave up 5 bases, with 18 bases separating them. The CDR3 loop spans 17 amino acids. The germline CDR1 and CDR2 sequences are SGHVS and FQNEAQ. CDR3 in amino acids: CASSLGLQLGVHNEQFF. The CDR3 DNA is TGTGCCAGCAGCTTAGGCTTACAGTTGGGGGTCCACAATGAGCAGTTCTTC.

The chain uses TRBV11-2 and TRBJ2-2; no clear D gene. Looked up from germline, CDR1 is SGHAT and CDR2 is FQNNGV. V was shortened by 5 bases and J by 6 bases, with 10 bases between the two germline ends. The CDR3 runs to 13 residues. In DNA form, the CDR3 reads TGTGCCAGCAGCCGGCAGCGATCCGGGGAGCTGTTTTTT. Its protein is CASSRQRSGELFF.

This sequence joins TRBV10-2 and TRBJ1-2, with D uncertain. Looked up from germline, CDR1 is WSHSY and CDR2 is SAAADI. V was cut by 2 bases and J by 2 bases, with 6 bases left in between. CDR3 length: 13 amino acids. CDR3 nucleotide sequence: TGCGCCAGCAGTGAGGAAAAAAACTATGGCTACACCTTC. It translates to CASSEEKNYGYTF.

The chain uses TRBV7-9 and TRBJ1-5; D unclear. CDR3 size: 13 residues. V was trimmed by 1 base and J by 6 bases, leaving 7 bases between them. Germline CDR1 reads SEHNR; CDR2 reads FQNEAQ (reference sequence). The CDR3 nucleotides read TGTGCCAGCAGCTTAGACAGCTGTCAGCCCCAGCATTTT. Protein sequence: CASSLDSCQPQHF.

The rearrangement uses TRBV6-5 and TRBJ2-5, with 10 bases fitting TRBD2. Trimming took 4 bases from V and 4 from J; bases not matched to a gene: 9. CDR3 length: 16 amino acids. Germline V CDR1 and CDR2: MNHEY, SVGAGI. The CDR3: CASSSLAGGTSETQYF. In DNA, the CDR3 is TGTGCCAGCAGTTCTTTAGCGGGGGGCACCTCAGAGACCCAGTACTTC.

This clonotype was seen a handful of times. J is TRBJ2-3 and V is TRBV6-1, with D perhaps TRBD2 (6 bases). Per the germline V gene, CDR1 is MNHNS and CDR2 is SASEGT. The germline V and J ends were trimmed by 6 bases and 6 bases, with 10 bases remaining between them. The CDR3 runs 12 residues. Here the CDR3 reads CASSQTSDTQYF. The CDR3 coding sequence is TGTGCCAGCAGCCAAACTAGCGATACGCAGTATTTT.

This clonotype was counted a few times. The chain couples TRBV6-1 to TRBJ1-2; D uncertain. Germline CDR1 and CDR2: MNHNS and SASEGT. Between the trimmed V and J ends, which lost 7 bases and 4 bases, there was a span of 10 bases. The CDR3 is 12 amino acids. CDR3 nucleotides: TGTGCCAGCAAAGGAGTCGGCTATGGCTACACCTTC. Its translation: CASKGVGYGYTF.

This clonotype was seen a single time. This could be a read error, since a much larger clone is one nucleotide away. The chain carries TRBV24-1 and TRBJ2-2; no clear D gene. Looked up from germline, CDR1 is KGHDR and CDR2 is SFDVKD. The CDR3 runs 13 residues. In DNA form, the CDR3 reads TGTACCACCAGTGCAACGAACACCGGGGAGCTGTTTTTT. Its translation is CTTSATNTGELFF.

This chain joins TRBV11-3 and TRBJ1-1; 9 nucleotides line up with TRBD1. The CDR3 consists of 17 residues. Germline CDR1 reads SGHNT; CDR2 reads YENEEA. With 1 base clipped from V and 0 bases from J, the junction kept 6 bases outside the gene matches. This CDR3 is CASSLVGTGYLNTEAFF. The CDR3 DNA follows: TGTGCCAGCAGCTTAGTGGGGACAGGGTACCTGAACACTGAAGCTTTCTTT.